This T cell receptor (beta chain) was obtained from a study of cytomegalovirus exposure and HLA in healthy donors. Study results and limitations: Usually a TCR sequence was rare, but some public TCRs were found in many donors. V- and J-gene trimming of TCR beta was linked (in a later analysis) to a missense DCLRE1C variant.

As to this clone: Its antigen is not known.

The V gene's germline CDR1 is MDHEN and CDR2 SYDVKM. Trimming removed 6 bases from V and 0 bases from J, with 18 bases in between. This CDR3 region has 18 residues. PCR involved 60 Vbeta and 13 Jbeta primers. Profiled with immunoSEQ multiplex PCR; TCRdb holds only in-frame clones, not every one. The data hold 150,000 or so clones, with 65% to 70% observed a single time. The sample consisted of PBMCs. The TCR originated in a young man in good health and CMV-seropositive. V is TRBV28 and J is TRBJ2-6; D possibly corresponds to TRBD2 (5 bases). Here the CDR3 DNA reads TGTGCCAGCAGCGGAGTCGGGGTCTATCTCTCTGGGGCCAACGTCCTGACTTTC. As protein: CASSGVGVYLSGANVLTF.